The 21 T cell receptor beta chains below come from one sample, sequenced in a study of regulatory T cells in long-lasting Graves disease. Building the TCR beta libraries relied on iRepertoire HTBI primers, and CDR3 regions underwent Arm-PCR. TCRdb analysed the multiplex PCR reads with MiXCR anew, one entry per CDR3 protein. The table lists about 470,000 distinct CDR3 sequences, around a fifth of them singletons. As for time point: persistent/refractory GD, antithyroid drugs over 5 years with positive TRAb. The TCR library was made from RNA extracted from PBMCs. The sample here was peripheral blood mononuclear cells (PBMCs), taken when the disease was refractory, from a patient treated with antithyroid drugs. These receptor sequences come from a female donor with Graves disease.

The chain uses TRBV7-8 and TRBJ2-7; D is ambiguous. The CDR3 contains 13 residues. Germline lookup yields CDR1 SGHVS and CDR2 FQNEAQ. V was shortened by 8 bases and J by 0 bases, with 11 bases between the two germline ends. CDR3 in DNA: TGTGCCAGCGGCCCCATGAGCTCCTACGAGCAGTACTTC. As protein: CASGPMSSYEQYF.

This clonotype was recorded at least ten times. This chain joins TRBV11-2 and TRBJ2-7; D unresolved. Germline lookup yields CDR1 SGHAT and CDR2 FQNNGV. CDR3 size: 11 residues. V was shortened by 7 bases and J by 5 bases, with 9 bases between the two germline ends. CDR3 sequence: CASTNQHEQYF. The CDR3 bases are TGTGCCAGCACCAACCAACACGAGCAGTACTTC.

The chain employs TRBV6-9 and TRBJ2-7; D remains ambiguous. Germline assignment: CDR1 MNHGY and CDR2 SVAAGI. This CDR3 region has 13 residues. V shed 3 bases and J shed 2 bases, with 8 bases lying between them. Here the CDR3 reads CASSYHSAYEQYF. For the CDR3, the DNA is TGTGCCAGCAGTTACCACTCAGCCTACGAGCAGTACTTC.

This clonotype was counted between two and nine times. A read error may explain this, as a much larger clone is one base away. The rearrangement uses TRBV28 and TRBJ1-6, with D unresolved. V dropped 6 bases and J dropped 0 bases, with 9 bases sitting between them. This CDR3 has 15 residues. Germline V CDR1 and CDR2: MDHEN, SYDVKM. The CDR3 nucleotides are TGTGCCAGCAGAGCAGATAGCTCCTATAATTCACCCCTCCACTTT. This codes for CASRADSSYNSPLHF.

In its sample, this clonotype was seen many times. The chain is built from TRBV12-3 or TRBV12-4 and TRBJ2-7; D may be TRBD2 (6 bases). V was clipped by 6 bases and J by 5 bases, with 14 bases between them. The CDR3 totals 13 residues. The CDR3 reads CASSSTGSNEQYF. In DNA form, the CDR3 reads TGTGCCAGCAGCTCAACCGGGAGCAACGAGCAGTACTTC.

The chain employs TRBV7-2 and TRBJ2-7; D is unclear. Germline CDR1 reads SGHTA; CDR2 reads FQGNSA. V was shortened by 2 bases and J by 2 bases, with 10 bases between the two germline ends. The CDR3 sequence is 14 residues long. The CDR3 here is CASSLWSPPYEQYF. DNA of the CDR3: TGTGCCAGCAGCTTATGGAGCCCCCCCTACGAGCAGTACTTC.

This clonotype was found many times. CDR3 sequence reads: CASSPTRSYGYTF. CDR3 in DNA: TGTGCCAGCAGCCCCACCAGATCCTATGGCTACACCTTC. The chain links TRBV3-1 to TRBJ1-2; D call uncertain. This CDR3 spans 13 amino acids. V lost 4 bases, J lost 4 bases, and 10 bases lay in between. In germline, CDR1 is LGHDT, CDR2 YNNKEL (reference sequence).

This clonotype was counted at least ten times. The chain combines TRBV6-1 with TRBJ2-2, with no clear D. The CDR3 has 11 residues. The germline V gene encodes CDR1 MNHNS and CDR2 SASEGT. Trimming removed 0 bases at V and 7 bases at J, with 0 bases between. Written as DNA, the CDR3 is TGTGCCAGCAGTGAAGCCGGGGAGCTGTTTTTT. This encodes CASSEAGELFF.

This chain uses TRBV2 with TRBJ1-4, with D hard to call. CDR3 length: 13 amino acids. CDR1 SNHLY and CDR2 FYNNEI come from the germline V gene. Trimming took 6 bases from V and 8 from J, leaving 13 bases between them. The CDR3 sequence: CASRTSPGEKLFF. CDR3 DNA sequence: TGTGCCAGCAGGACCAGTCCGGGGGAAAAACTGTTTTTT.

The DNA of the CDR3 is TGTGCCAGTAGTATAGAAAGGGACCGCCACAGGGACTATGGCTACACCTTC. This translates into CASSIERDRHRDYGYTF. J is TRBJ1-2 and V is TRBV19, with D tentatively TRBD1 (6 bases). This CDR3 spans 17 amino acids. From germline, CDR1 is LNHDA and CDR2 SQIVND (reference sequence). Trimming pared 0 bases from V and 3 bases from J, leaving 17 bases between.

V gene TRBV28 combines with J gene TRBJ1-5, with a possible D match to TRBD1 (5 bases). The germline V and J ends were trimmed by 4 bases and 9 bases, with 19 bases remaining between them. Germline V gives CDR1 MDHEN, CDR2 SYDVKM. The CDR3 contains 15 residues. The CDR3 DNA sequence: TGTGCCAGCAGTTCCCCAGGGACGGACACGGGGCCCCAGCATTTT. It encodes CASSSPGTDTGPQHF.

This clonotype was seen repeatedly, ten times or more. The V gene is TRBV20-1, the J gene TRBJ2-7, with 9 bases that match TRBD1. J lost 1 base, V lost 3 bases, and 7 bases had no gene match. CDR1 DFQATT and CDR2 SNEGSKA come from the germline V gene (reference sequence). The CDR3 is made up of 15 amino acids. The DNA for the CDR3 is TGCAGTGCTAGTGATGTGGGACAGGGTTCCTACGAGCAGTACTTC. It yields the protein CSASDVGQGSYEQYF.

In this sample, this clonotype turned up many times. The CDR3 region has the DNA TGTGCCAGCAGTGAAATAGGCGACACTGAAGCTTTCTTT. Its translation is CASSEIGDTEAFF. The chain combines TRBV2 with TRBJ1-1; the D is unclear. This CDR3 region has 13 residues. V was shortened by 2 bases and J by 3 bases, with 7 bases between the two germline ends. Germline values: CDR1 SNHLY, CDR2 FYNNEI.

This clonotype turned up a few times. V usage is TRBV20-1 and J usage is TRBJ1-1; 7 bases agree with TRBD1. The trim removed 3 bases at V and 4 bases at J, leaving 5 bases unmatched. This CDR3 is 13 amino acids long. Germline loops: CDR1 DFQATT, CDR2 SNEGSKA (reference sequence). The CDR3 DNA reads as TGCAGTGCTAGTTACAGGGGTGTCACTGAAGCTTTCTTT. Translated: CSASYRGVTEAFF.

This clonotype was seen many times. The chain couples TRBV28 to TRBJ1-3; no definite D call. Trimming pared 3 bases from V and 0 bases from J, leaving 9 bases between. There are 15 residues in the CDR3. CDR1 is MDHEN, CDR2 SYDVKM, per germline. DNA of the CDR3: TGTGCCAGCAGTTTCCGGGGAGACTCTGGAAACACCATATATTTT. As protein: CASSFRGDSGNTIYF.

This clonotype was detected a few times. The chain links TRBV6-2 or TRBV6-3 to TRBJ1-2, with 9 bases aligning to TRBD1. V shed 5 bases, J shed 6 bases, and the junction held 10 bases outside the gene matches. Looked up from germline, CDR1 is MNHEY and CDR2 is SVGEGT. This CDR3 is built from 15 residues. Here the CDR3 reads CASSPRTGETDGYTF. The CDR3, as DNA: TGTGCCAGCAGTCCTAGGACAGGGGAGACTGATGGCTACACCTTC.

CDR3 region: CSARGTSGRGETQYF. CDR3 in DNA: TGCAGTGCTAGAGGGACTAGCGGGAGAGGAGAGACCCAGTACTTC. The chain employs TRBV20-1 and TRBJ2-5, with 13 bases that match TRBD2. With V trimmed by 1 base and J by 4 bases, 3 bases remained unmatched. The CDR3 has 15 amino acids. Germline V lookup: CDR1 DFQATT, CDR2 SNEGSKA (reference sequence).

The chain recombines TRBV9 with TRBJ1-3; D gene uncertain. This CDR3 is 14 amino acids long. Germline assignment: CDR1 SGDLS and CDR2 YYNGEE. The ends were cut back, 4 bases at V and 0 bases at J, with 8 bases in the middle. CDR3 coding DNA: TGTGCCAGCAGCACAAGTACCTCTGGAAACACCATATATTTT. It codes for CASSTSTSGNTIYF. Together with reference TRBV9 and TRBJ1-3, the CDR3 gives the full variable domain: DSGVTQTPKHLITATGQRVTLRCSPRSGDLSVYWYQQSLDQGLQFLIQYYNGEERAKGNILERFSAQQFPDLHSELNLSSLELGDSALYFCASSTSTSGNTIYFGEGSWLTVV.

At least ten counts were recorded for this clonotype. The chain couples TRBV2 to TRBJ2-5; D not resolved. Trimming took off 6 bases at V and 3 bases at J, with 8 bases between the two ends. Germline V gene lookup returns CDR1 SNHLY and CDR2 FYNNEI. The CDR3 loop spans 12 amino acids. CDR3 bases: TGTGCCAGCAGCGGTAAAGAAGAGACCCAGTACTTC. Translating gives CASSGKEETQYF.

This clonotype has a single count. A read error may be the cause here, since a much bigger clone is one base away. This sequence joins TRBV6-1 and TRBJ1-4, with D hard to call. This CDR3 has 16 residues. Germline V lookup: CDR1 MNHNS, CDR2 SASEGT. The DNA of the CDR3 is TGTGCCAGCAGACCAGTCGTGGATGCAACTAATGGAAAACTGTTTTTT. It encodes CASRPVVDATNGKLFF.

This rearrangement joins TRBV5-4 to TRBJ1-1; 11 bases match TRBD1. V gave up 3 bases and J gave up 6 bases; unmatched junction bases: 4. The CDR3 is 14 residues long. CDR1 and CDR2 from the germline V gene are SGHNT and YYREEE (reference sequence). As DNA, the CDR3 is TGTGCCAGCAGCTGGGGACAGGGGGGCGCTGAAGCTTTCTTT. Translated, it gives CASSWGQGGAEAFF.